The 5 T cell receptor beta chains reported below all come from one sample, sequenced in a study of beta chain features in type 1 diabetes. Investigators reverse transcribed all isolated RNA, so they sequenced expressed TCRB transcripts. Assay used: immunoSEQ multiplex PCR; TCRdb lists only in-frame clones, some missing. Seen here are 680,000 or so clones, roughly a sixth observed once, and the top ten hold about 0.086%. Input material: naive CD4+ T cells from blood. The receptors come from a man between 18 and 35 years old in good health.

DNA of the CDR3: TGTGCCAGCAGCTTAGGGACAGGGCTCATGAACACTGAAGCTTTCTTT. It codes for CASSLGTGLMNTEAFF. V gene TRBV7-3 combines with J gene TRBJ1-1, with 9 bases identical to TRBD1. The CDR3 length is 16 residues. Germline assignment: CDR1 SGHTA and CDR2 FQGTGA. Germline trimming cut 2 bases from V and 0 bases from J; bases unmatched to any gene: 4.

This clone was found a few times. The genes are TRBV10-3 and TRBJ2-7; D remains unclear. The germline V and J ends were trimmed by 2 bases and 4 bases, with 9 bases remaining between them. Germline V gene data show CDR1 as ENHRY and CDR2 as SYGVKD. The CDR3 extends over 13 amino acids. The CDR3 reads CAISEVKGYEQYF. The CDR3 nucleotides are TGTGCCATCAGTGAGGTGAAGGGTTACGAGCAGTACTTC.

The V gene is TRBV9, the J gene TRBJ2-2; D may be TRBD1 (6 bases). CDR3 length: 15 amino acids. The V end lost 3 bases, the J end lost 1 base, and 10 bases lay between the germline ends. CDR1 and CDR2 from the germline V gene are SGDLS and YYNGEE. CDR3 loop: CASSAGHRNTGELFF. The DNA of the CDR3 is TGTGCCAGCAGCGCGGGACATAGGAACACCGGGGAGCTGTTTTTT.

This clone was detected a few times. V is TRBV7-2 and J is TRBJ2-5; no firm D call. V was pared by 5 bases and J by 10 bases, with 14 bases between. CDR1 is SGHTA, CDR2 FQGNSA, per germline. The CDR3 covers 12 residues. The CDR3 nucleotides read TGTGCCAGCAGCCTACCGCAGCTTATCCAGTACTTC. This encodes CASSLPQLIQYF.

V gene TRBV4-3 combines with J gene TRBJ2-3, with unresolved D. CDR3 length: 13 residues. Germline CDR1 LGHNA, CDR2 YSLEER. V was clipped by 4 bases and J by 8 bases, with 13 bases between them. The CDR3 here is CASSPEVPGTQYF. DNA of the CDR3: TGCGCCAGCAGCCCTGAAGTCCCGGGTACGCAGTATTTT.